Below are 11 T cell receptor beta chains sequenced from a single sample in a study of shared clonotypes between healthy human individuals. TCRdb keeps only in-frame clones here, not all; method: immunoSEQ multiplex PCR. The sample carries around 1.1 million clones, 70% to 80% recorded once. Sequencing was carried out using memory CD4+ T cells from PBMCs. Subset defined: CD45RA-negative fraction. Receptors were obtained from a man between 18 and 35 years old in good health. Some clones in this sample may be carry-over from other donors' samples.

As to this clone: Other nucleotide sequences from this sample produce the same CDR3. The V gene is TRBV5-1, the J gene TRBJ2-1; the match to TRBD2 covers 7 bases. The CDR3 has 15 residues. Germline values: CDR1 SGHRS, CDR2 YFSETQ. The trim removed 0 bases at V and 4 bases at J, leaving 4 bases unmatched. This chain's CDR3 is CASSLVAGEYNEQFF. The CDR3 coding sequence is TGCGCCAGCAGCTTGGTTGCGGGGGAATACAATGAGCAGTTCTTC.

As to this clone: A much bigger clone sits one base away, suggesting this may be a read error. The chain links TRBV2 to TRBJ2-5, with 10 bases aligning to TRBD1. The J segment lost 3 bases and the V segment lost 6 bases, leaving 4 bases of the junction unmatched. Looked up from germline, CDR1 is SNHLY and CDR2 is FYNNEI. This CDR3 comprises 14 residues. CDR3 nucleotides: TGTGCCAGCAGCGCCGGGACAGGGGAAGAGACCCAGTACTTC. Its protein product is CASSAGTGEETQYF.

The sample holds one count of this clone. The chain recombines TRBV7-2 with TRBJ2-5; D tentatively reads TRBD1 or TRBD2 (5 bases each). The V end was cut by 4 bases, the J end by 2 bases, with 11 bases between. Germline CDR1 is SGHTA and CDR2 is FQGNSA. The CDR3 covers 14 residues. The CDR3 region has the DNA TGTGCCAGCAGCTCCTACTGGGGGCAAGAGACCCAGTACTTC. Its protein product is CASSSYWGQETQYF.

This clone occurred once. This sample includes further DNA sequences coding for the same CDR3. The chain couples TRBV15 to TRBJ2-1; D is ambiguous. The ends were cut back, 0 bases at V and 0 bases at J, with 6 bases in the middle. The CDR3 is 15 amino acids. Germline CDR1 is LNHNV and CDR2 is YYDKDF (reference sequence). The CDR3 region is CATSRDPSSYNEQFF. The CDR3 DNA is TGTGCCACCAGCAGAGATCCTAGCTCCTACAATGAGCAGTTCTTC.

The rearrangement uses TRBV29-1 and TRBJ1-1; TRBD1 aligns across 10 bases. J gave up 11 bases and V 6 bases, and 3 bases lay outside the gene matches. Germline V gives CDR1 SQVTM, CDR2 ANQGSEA. This CDR3 comprises 10 residues. CDR3 residues: CSVDRGQAFF. CDR3 nucleotides: TGCAGCGTCGACAGGGGGCAGGCTTTCTTT.

The chain carries TRBV28 and TRBJ1-5, with D unclear. Germline V gene sequence: CDR1 MDHEN, CDR2 SYDVKM. V lost 5 bases and J lost 4, with 15 bases in between. The CDR3 sequence is 15 residues long. The CDR3 loop reads CASSPDTRRNQPQHF. CDR3 DNA: TGTGCCAGCAGTCCTGACACACGAAGGAATCAGCCCCAGCATTTT. Drawing the rest from reference TRBV28 and TRBJ1-5, the complete variable domain is DVKVTQSSRYLVKRTGEKVFLECVQDMDHENMFWYRQDPGLGLRLIYFSYDVKMKEKGDIPEGYSVSREKKERFSLILESASTNQTSMYLCASSPDTRRNQPQHFGDGTRLSIL.

The chain uses TRBV25-1 and TRBJ2-3, with D maybe TRBD2 (6 bases). Trimming took 0 bases from V and 0 from J, leaving 16 bases between them. The CDR3 is 18 residues long. The germline V gene has CDR1 MGHDK and CDR2 SYGVNS. CDR3 sequence (DNA): TGTGCCAGCAGTGAATACACACTTAGCGGTTCTAGCACAGATACGCAGTATTTT. Amino acid sequence: CASSEYTLSGSSTDTQYF. Full variable domain (outside the CDR3, taken from reference TRBV25-1 and TRBJ2-3): EADIYQTPRYLVIGTGKKITLECSQTMGHDKMYWYQQDPGMELHLIHYSYGVNSTEKGDLSSESTVSRIRTEHFPLTLESARPSHTSQYLCASSEYTLSGSSTDTQYFGPGTRLTVL.

V is TRBV18 and J is TRBJ2-3; possibly TRBD1 for D (5 bases). This CDR3 contains 16 residues. CDR1 is KGHSH, CDR2 LQKENI, per germline. Trimming pared 0 bases from V and 1 base from J, leaving 11 bases between. CDR3 protein: CASSPPSGQRTDTQYF. Written as DNA, the CDR3 is TGTGCCAGCTCACCACCGTCCGGACAACGCACAGATACGCAGTATTTT.

This clone was seen just once. The rearrangement uses TRBV14 and TRBJ1-1; 7 bases fit TRBD1. The V gene's germline CDR1 is SGHDN and CDR2 FVKESK. V lost 1 base, J lost 0 bases, and 8 bases stayed unmatched. The CDR3 length is 17 residues. CDR3 DNA sequence: TGTGCCAGCAGCCAAGCACCTTCCGGGACAGTGAACACTGAAGCTTTCTTT. It encodes CASSQAPSGTVNTEAFF.

About this clone itself: Other nucleotide sequences in the sample specify the same CDR3. This chain uses TRBV4-3 with TRBJ1-3; D call uncertain. This CDR3 has 16 residues. Trimming removed 0 bases from V and 0 bases from J, with 9 bases in between. Germline loops: CDR1 LGHNA, CDR2 YSLEER. CDR3 nucleotides: TGCGCCAGCAGCCAAGACGGCTCCCTCTCTGGAAACACCATATATTTT. Amino acid sequence: CASSQDGSLSGNTIYF.

The chain couples TRBV19 to TRBJ1-5; D perhaps matches TRBD1 (6 bases). V shed 8 bases and J shed 1 base, with 12 bases lying between them. Germline lookup yields CDR1 LNHDA and CDR2 SQIVND (reference sequence). This CDR3 is 14 amino acids long. For the CDR3, the DNA is TGTGCCAGTGAGGGGGTATGGAGCAATCAGCCCCAGCATTTT. Its translation: CASEGVWSNQPQHF.